This T cell receptor (beta chain) was profiled in a study of beta chain features in type 1 diabetes. Study-level findings and limits: Naive, central memory and Treg TCRB repertoires appeared more alike in patients than in healthy donors.

Purity above 95% was achieved in all sorted populations. Since all of the isolated RNA was reverse transcribed, expressed TCRB transcripts were what got sequenced. Sequencing used immunoSEQ multiplex PCR; TCRdb keeps in-frame clones, though not all of them. Of 300,000 or so clones listed, 7% to 9% are singletons. Germline lookup yields CDR1 SGHNT and CDR2 YYREEE (reference sequence). This CDR3 spans 15 amino acids. Between the trimmed V and J ends, which lost 5 bases and 2 bases, there was a span of 15 bases. This clone was recorded at least ten times. Its antigen is unidentified. This chain links TRBV5-4 with TRBJ2-3; D may be TRBD1 (7 bases). Sequencing was performed on central memory CD4+ T cells from blood. The receptor was isolated from a young woman in good health. For the CDR3, the DNA is TGTGCCAGCAGTCAGGGGGGACGGTACACAGATACGCAGTATTTT. Translating it yields CASSQGGRYTDTQYF.